This T cell receptor (beta chain) stems from a study of T cell responses to AZD1222 COVID-19 vaccine. Sequencing used immunoSEQ multiplex PCR; TCRdb keeps in-frame clones, though not all of them. The data hold 200,000 or so clones, with around 88% observed a single time. This specimen consisted of peripheral blood, obtained on day 0 of AZD1222 vaccination. The TCR sequence derives from an adult in good health.

The CDR3 region is CASSRGDTQYF. The CDR3, as DNA: TGTGCCAGTAGTAGGGGGGATACGCAGTATTTT. This chain joins TRBV19 and TRBJ2-3; either TRBD1 or TRBD2 may fit D (5 bases each). CDR1 is LNHDA and CDR2 is SQIVND in the germline V gene (reference sequence). The CDR3 is 11 residues long. The V end lost 4 bases, the J end lost 6 bases, and 5 bases lay between the germline ends.